Here is one T cell receptor beta chain with its context. This clonotype appeared a single time. It has no known antigen specificity. This may come from a read error, since a much larger clone is one base off. CDR1 and CDR2 were assigned from the germline V gene as MDHEN and SYDVKM. From its cysteine to its phenylalanine, the CDR3 spans 13 amino acids. Only CDR3 DNA remains: 39 bases, in frame from the first base. TCRbeta-specific cDNA was reverse-transcribed from approximately 0.5 ug total RNA using a constant-region primer and ProtoScript II reverse transcriptase. The TCRbeta libraries were prepared through three rounds of nested multiplex PCR following a slightly modified ARM-PCR procedure. Each of the first two PCR rounds ran for around 10 cycles using multiplex TRBV1-TRBV30 forward primers together with a Cbeta reverse primer. Sample barcodes and Illumina adapters were added in a final 25-cycle PCR with Deep VentR polymerase. Amplicons of 200-500 bp were gel-purified with a QIAquick gel extraction kit before sequencing. An Illumina HiSeq 2500 was used to sequence the TCRbeta amplicons with 250-bp paired-end reads. In the original analysis: Quality trimming of reads was performed with Trimmomatic v0.33, and paired reads were merged with FLASH v1.2.11 so that full CDR3 sequences could be recovered. V, D and J germline segments were assigned to the rearranged TCRbeta sequences using MiGEC v1.2.1b. Clonotype statistics and Shannon-Wiener diversity indices were calculated with VDJtools v1.0.0. To cut down on sampling bias, every analysis after diversity analysis relied on just the 250 most abundant clonotypes from each sample. The public reads were reprocessed in TCRdb via fastp at Q25 and MiXCR, keeping in-frame beta chains. Records with the same CDR3 protein are collapsed into one entry carrying the most frequent genes and DNA. Clone size and V and J calls follow TCRdb, not the original study. The sample records fewer than 200,000 distinct CDR3 sequences, roughly 80% of which are singletons. The ten largest clones take up 15% to 20% of the sample.

Total RNA and DNA were co-extracted from about 20-30 mg of bulk tissue with the AllPrep DNA/RNA mini kit, without cell sorting. Surgical resection was performed in China between late 2015 and 2016 on four to six patients with histopathologically diagnosed primary liver carcinoma. Patients had chronic HBV infection and were treatment-naive at sampling. Five spatially separated regions were sampled per tumor: superior, inferior, left-lateral and right-lateral poles, plus the tumor centre. According to histology, viable tumor cells made up more than 85% of every tumor sample. Fresh tumor and adjacent tissue pieces were bisected; one half was stored in RNAlater at -80°C, the other sent for histology. The sample belongs to a study of tumor-infiltrating lymphocytes in primary liver carcinoma (TCRdb year 2017). A note on the overall study: Hepatocellular carcinoma (four) or combined HCC and intrahepatic cholangiocarcinoma (one) was present in the five patients, who were three men and two women aged 30 to 69 years. Tumors of the five patients were stage T1-T3 N0M0 with maximum diameters of roughly 4 to 11 cm. Reproducibility between technical replicate repertoires was high, with correlation coefficients above 0.98 and mean shared-clone rates about 0.91. To link TCRbeta repertoire diversity with the local molecular phenotype, the approximately 23 tumor region samples were profiled using Agilent mRNA microarrays. Samples yielded roughly 3.65 to 7.13 million productive TCRbeta reads; read depth did not differ significantly between tissue types. A total of roughly 35 specimens from 5 patients underwent TCRbeta repertoire sequencing, comprising around 25 tumor regions, 5 adjacent noncancerous liver tissues and 5 peripheral blood samples. Across five regions of each liver tumor, along with adjacent normal tissue and blood, the study brought together TCRbeta repertoire sequencing, expression microarrays and whole-exome sequencing.

Broader findings and caveats from the paper: The top 250 clones accounted for a significantly greater share of the repertoire in tumors than in blood (p = 0.039). Comparison of CD4+ and CD8+ T cell repertoires was precluded by the use of bulk unsorted samples. With just a few patients in the study, the authors point out that the findings should be validated in a larger study. Because sequencing covered only the TCR beta chain and unpaired alpha chains were not captured, true repertoire diversity is likely underestimated. Only about 8-24% of top clones were present in all five regions of a tumor, suggesting spatial heterogeneity of tumor-infiltrating T cells. Pairs of tumor regions showed greater repertoire overlap (mean 36%) than tumor-adjacent pairs (about 17%) or tumor-blood pairs (roughly 15%), which is consistent with antigen-driven expansion.

The receptor was isolated from a man aged 35 to 55 with primary liver carcinoma and hepatitis B virus infection. The V and J genes are TRBV28 and TRBJ1-2, with 9 central nucleotides matching TRBD1. The specimen was tumor tissue from primary liver carcinoma. The CDR3 corresponds to CASGGTGRWGYSF. The nucleotides are TGTGCCAGCGGAGGGACAGGGCGGTGGGGCTACAGCTTC.